These T cell receptor beta chains were read from a single sample in a study of CXCR3 chemokines and chemotherapy response in bladder cancer. TCRdb recomputed calls from the PCR reads with MiXCR, one row per CDR3 protein. The data contain about 9,000 distinct CDR3 sequences, about 23% of them seen just once; the ten biggest clones take up about 10%. The sample was gathered from a patient whose treatment included neoadjuvant chemotherapy. The receptors derive from a human donor with bladder cancer that did not respond to neoadjuvant chemotherapy. The CDR3 runs from the conserved cysteine through the conserved F or W. The order of the fields is clone size, V gene, J gene, D gene, CDR3 length, CDR3 protein, CDR3 DNA. D genes are given only for firm matches. The size entry gives how often the clone was seen (once, few, many) or a class if it is expanded.

many,TRBV7-9,TRBJ2-7,TRBD1,15,CASSQTGGYSYEQYF,TGTGCCAGCAGCCAGACAGGGGGCTACTCCTACGAGCAGTACTTC
many,TRBV20-1,TRBJ1-6,-,14,CSARWAREGSPLHF,TGCAGTGCTAGGTGGGCCAGGGAAGGCTCACCCCTCCACTTT
many,TRBV4-1,TRBJ2-3,TRBD2,17,CASSQGTSGGGADTQYF,TGCGCCAGCAGCCAAGGGACTAGCGGGGGGGGCGCAGATACGCAGTATTTT
many,TRBV7-2,TRBJ1-3,-,13,CASSLGPGNTIYF,TGTGCCAGCAGTCTCGGGCCAGGAAACACCATATATTTT
large,TRBV13,TRBJ2-7,TRBD2,15,CASSLEGTSAYEQYF,TGTGCCAGCAGCCTAGAGGGTACTAGCGCCTACGAGCAGTACTTC
many,TRBV29-1,TRBJ2-3,-,12,CSVDGGTDTQYF,TGCAGCGTTGACGGGGGCACAGATACGCAGTATTTT
many,TRBV7-2,TRBJ2-5,TRBD2,16,CASSRKGAGGVETQYF,TGTGCCAGCAGCCGCAAGGGGGCGGGGGGGGTAGAGACCCAGTACTTC
medium-sized,TRBV6-2/TRBV6-3,TRBJ1-5,-,15,CASNLQGASNQPQHF,TGTGCCAGCAACCTACAGGGAGCGAGCAATCAGCCCCAGCATTTT
few,TRBV6-1,TRBJ2-3,TRBD1,14,CASGRQGQEDTQYF,TGTGCCAGCGGGAGACAGGGTCAGGAAGATACGCAGTATTTT
medium-sized,TRBV18,TRBJ2-3,-,14,CASSPWTGTDTQYF,TGTGCCAGCTCACCGTGGACTGGCACAGATACGCAGTATTTT
medium-sized,TRBV6-6,TRBJ1-1,-,12,CASSTGGSEAFF,TGTGCCAGCAGTACTGGGGGGTCTGAAGCTTTCTTT
medium-sized,TRBV10-3,TRBJ1-2,TRBD1,13,CAISENQGAGYTF,TGTGCCATCAGTGAGAACCAGGGGGCCGGCTACACCTTC
medium-sized,TRBV10-3,TRBJ1-3,TRBD1,15,CAISEGQGKGNTIYF,TGTGCCATCAGTGAGGGACAGGGGAAAGGAAACACCATATATTTT
few,TRBV4-1,TRBJ2-1,TRBD1,17,CASSQPNRDRPYNEQFF,TGCGCCAGCAGCCAACCGAACCGGGACAGGCCCTACAATGAGCAGTTCTTC
medium-sized,TRBV10-3,TRBJ2-2,-,14,CAISETGDRLELFF,TGTGCCATCAGTGAGACCGGGGACCGGTTGGAGCTGTTTTTT
many,TRBV5-4,TRBJ2-2,-,13,CASSLRNTGELFF,TGTGCCAGCAGCCTACGGAACACCGGGGAGCTGTTTTTT
medium-sized,TRBV19,TRBJ1-3,-,13,CATGGESGNTIYF,TGTGCTACCGGAGGGGAGTCTGGAAACACCATATATTTT
few,TRBV10-3,TRBJ2-4,TRBD1,18,CAIKPGTGGSIAKNIQYF,TGTGCCATCAAACCTGGGACAGGGGGCTCTATAGCCAAAAACATTCAGTACTTC